This T cell receptor beta chain originates from a study of shared clonotypes between healthy human individuals. Study-level findings and limits: Sharing across four donors was highest in naive CD4 (around 5%) and lowest in memory CD8 (roughly 0.4%).

TCRdb's copy holds only in-frame clones and misses some; the assay was immunoSEQ multiplex PCR. The table shows just under 350,000 clones, with about 70% occurring only once. This clone was seen a few times. The antigen remains unidentified. The sample comprised memory CD4+ T cells sorted from blood. Subset denoted: CD45RA-negative fraction. This clonotype was sampled from a man aged 25-45 years in good health.

CDR3: CASTSSGGGRKQYF. The CDR3, as DNA: TGTGCCAGCACTTCCTCGGGGGGAGGGCGAAAGCAGTACTTC. The genes are TRBV28 and TRBJ2-7, with 7 positions matching TRBD2. Germline assignment: CDR1 MDHEN and CDR2 SYDVKM. With 7 bases clipped from V and 8 bases from J, the junction kept 14 bases outside the gene matches. The CDR3 length is 14 residues.